The 3 T cell receptor beta chains presented below share a single source sample, sequenced in a study of Graves' ophthalmopathy and Graves' hyperthyroidism. RNA transcripts were the template, and TCR beta CDR3 regions were amplified from them. Second-round multiplex PCR came after first-round RT-PCR with HTBI primers. TCRdb re-called the multiplex PCR reads through MiXCR, storing one row per CDR3 protein. The profile shows about 240,000 distinct CDR3 sequences, around 45% of them singletons. Sequenced: peripheral blood. All receptors derive from an adult man with Graves' ophthalmopathy.

The chain has TRBV7-9 and TRBJ2-2; 8 positions agree with TRBD2. Trimming cost V 6 bases and J 3 bases; bases outside gene matches: 6. The CDR3 length is 15 residues. In germline, CDR1 is SEHNR, CDR2 FQNEAQ (reference sequence). CDR3 nucleotides: TGTGCCAGCAGGTTCGGGGGGGCCCACACCGGGGAGCTGTTTTTT. This translates into CASRFGGAHTGELFF. Complete variable domain (other parts from reference TRBV7-9 and TRBJ2-2): DTGVSQNPRHKITKRGQNVTFRCDPISEHNRLYWYRQTLGQGPEFLTYFQNEAQLEKSRLLSDRFSAERPKGSFSTLEIQRTEQGDSAMYLCASRFGGAHTGELFFGEGSRLTVL.

The J gene is TRBJ2-7, the V gene TRBV6-5; 10 bases align to TRBD1. V was clipped by 2 bases and J by 4 bases; unmatched bases: 5. Germline-derived CDR1 and CDR2 are MNHEY and SVGAGI. The CDR3 totals 15 residues. CDR3 DNA sequence: TGTGCCAGCAGTTACATGGGACAGGGGTTTTACGAGCAGTACTTC. It specifies CASSYMGQGFYEQYF.

V is TRBV28 and J is TRBJ1-2; D ambiguous. From germline, CDR1 is MDHEN and CDR2 SYDVKM. CDR3 length: 12 residues. Deletions cut 4 bases from V and 6 bases from J, with 9 bases between. In DNA form, the CDR3 reads TGTGCCAGCAGTTCGGTAACCCATGGCTACACCTTC. Protein: CASSSVTHGYTF.